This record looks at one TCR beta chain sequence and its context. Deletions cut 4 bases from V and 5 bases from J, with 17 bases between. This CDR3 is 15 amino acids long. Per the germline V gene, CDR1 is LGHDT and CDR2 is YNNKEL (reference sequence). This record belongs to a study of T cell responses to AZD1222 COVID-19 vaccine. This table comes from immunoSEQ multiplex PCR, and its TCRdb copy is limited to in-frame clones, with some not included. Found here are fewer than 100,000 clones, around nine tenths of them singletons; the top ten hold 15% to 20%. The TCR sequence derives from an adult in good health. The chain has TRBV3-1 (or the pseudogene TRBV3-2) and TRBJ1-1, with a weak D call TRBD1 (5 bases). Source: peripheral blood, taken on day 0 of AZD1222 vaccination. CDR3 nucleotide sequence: TGTGCCAGCAGCCCCCTGGAGTCCCGGGGGACTGAAGCTTTCTTT. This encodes CASSPLESRGTEAFF.